This entry is about one T cell receptor (beta chain). As yet, its antigen is unknown. Vbeta (60) and Jbeta (13) primers were used in the PCR. The authors' processing: Later work found approximately 80 million unique TCR beta chains, with 9.5 million to 14 million shared. Here immunoSEQ multiplex PCR was the method, and the copy in TCRdb shows in-frame clones only, minus some. D and trimming come from the DNA, and the V and J calls and clone size come from that table. The sample yields some 130,000 clones, about 80% seen once. The data were taken from a study of cytomegalovirus exposure and HLA in healthy donors. Whole-study context: In terms of ancestry, the Caucasian-associated cluster contained around four fifths of the roughly 400 genotyped donors. Points from the study as a whole: In terms of immune exposure information, only CMV serostatus was available.

Germline V lookup: CDR1 SGHRS, CDR2 YFSETQ. There are 14 residues in the CDR3. V lost 0 bases to trimming and J lost 5 bases, with 11 bases between them. Sequencing was done on a sample of PBMCs. The rearrangement joins TRBV5-1 to TRBJ2-5, with D possibly matching TRBD2 (5 bases). This TCR derives from a man aged 25-45 years in good health and CMV-seronegative. This CDR3 reads CASSLAGRKETQYF. Written as DNA, the CDR3 is TGCGCCAGCAGCTTGGCTGGGAGAAAGGAGACCCAGTACTTC. Variable domain in full (rest from reference TRBV5-1 and TRBJ2-5): KAGVTQTPRYLIKTRGQQVTLSCSPISGHRSVSWYQQTPGQGLQFLFEYFSETQRNKGNFPGRFSGRQFSNSRSEMNVSTLELGDSALYLCASSLAGRKETQYFGPGTRLLVL.